This is a list of T cell receptor beta chains from one sample in a study of shared clonotypes between healthy human individuals. Sequencing was performed with immunoSEQ multiplex PCR; in TCRdb, only in-frame clones are kept and a portion is missing. The repertoire consists of about 450,000 clones, with approximately 79% occurring once and the leading ten covering more than 10%. Sequencing used PBMCs. The source of these receptors is a woman between 40 and 50 years old in good health. Some clones in this sample may be carry-over from other donors' samples. CDR3s include the opening cysteine and the closing phenylalanine or tryptophan. D genes are given only for firm matches. Where a row states a size, it is once, few, many or the class of an expanded clone; other rows omit it.

size	V	D	J	CDR3	DNA
once	TRBV7-3	-	TRBJ2-7	CASSLGLYYEQYF	TGTGCCAGCAGCTTAGGACTATATTACGAGCAGTACTTC
once	TRBV28	TRBD2	TRBJ2-7	CASSLGLAGSYEQYF	TGTGCCAGCAGTTTAGGGCTAGCGGGGTCCTACGAGCAGTACTTC
-	TRBV4-1	TRBD2	TRBJ2-5	CASSPRDGSFVAGGQETQYF	TGCGCCAGCAGCCCTAGGGACGGAAGTTTTGTTGCGGGAGGCCAAGAGACCCAGTACTTC
once	TRBV18	TRBD1	TRBJ1-5	CASSGGRGVEPQHF	TGTGCCAGCTCTGGGGGCAGGGGGGTCGAGCCCCAGCATTTT
-	TRBV7-6	-	TRBJ2-7	CASSLGPTVGNYEQYF	TGTGCCAGCAGCTTAGGGCCCACGGTCGGCAACTACGAGCAGTACTTC
-	TRBV11-2	TRBD1	TRBJ1-5	CASSHGTDASQPQHF	TGTGCCAGCAGCCACGGGACAGACGCGAGTCAGCCCCAGCATTTT
-	TRBV7-3	-	TRBJ2-1	CASSLTWQEHNEQFF	TGTGCCAGCAGCTTAACTTGGCAGGAGCACAATGAGCAGTTCTTC
-	TRBV14	-	TRBJ2-7	CASSQDGGSYEQYF	TGTGCCAGCAGCCAAGACGGCGGATCCTACGAGCAGTACTTC
-	TRBV4-2	TRBD2	TRBJ2-2	CASSQAPSGRNTGELFF	TGTGCCAGCAGCCAAGCTCCTAGCGGGAGAAACACCGGGGAGCTGTTTTTT
-	TRBV20-1	-	TRBJ2-7	CSASDPGRQYF	TGTAGTGCTAGTGACCCGGGACGGCAGTACTTC
-	TRBV28	-	TRBJ1-4	CASRARDAAREKLFF	TGTGCCAGCAGGGCCCGGGACGCAGCGCGTGAAAAACTGTTTTTT
-	TRBV28	TRBD1	TRBJ2-1	CASRPGTAMDNEQFF	TGTGCCAGCAGGCCGGGGACAGCGATGGACAATGAGCAGTTCTTC
-	TRBV29-1	TRBD2	TRBJ2-6	CSVGGSYSGANVLTF	TGCAGCGTGGGAGGGAGTTACTCTGGGGCCAACGTCCTGACTTTC
-	TRBV5-1	TRBD2	TRBJ2-4	CASSLSGTSGRAVTKNIQYF	TGCGCCAGCAGCTTGTCCGGGACTAGCGGGAGGGCCGTAACCAAAAACATTCAGTACTTC
-	TRBV21-1	-	TRBJ1-2	CAREDNSYGYTF	TGTGCCAGGGAGGACAACTCCTATGGCTACACCTTC
-	TRBV7-2	-	TRBJ2-7	CASSDPYAGTYEQYF	TGTGCCAGCAGCGACCCTTATGCAGGCACCTACGAGCAGTACTTC
-	TRBV5-3	-	TRBJ2-1	CARSFFQRAYNEQFF	TGTGCCAGAAGCTTCTTCCAGAGAGCCTACAATGAGCAGTTCTTC
many	TRBV7-9	-	TRBJ1-1	CASTLVGTEAFF	TGTGCCAGCACCCTAGTGGGCACTGAAGCTTTCTTT
-	TRBV30	-	TRBJ1-4	CARNTRANEKLFF	TGTGCCCGGAATACGAGGGCTAATGAAAAACTGTTTTTT
many	TRBV6-4	TRBD2	TRBJ2-3	CASSDAGGADTQYF	TGTGCCAGCAGTGACGCGGGAGGTGCGGATACGCAGTATTTT
-	TRBV9	TRBD1	TRBJ1-4	CASSSRTGGTNEKLFF	TGTGCCAGCAGCTCCAGGACAGGTGGCACTAATGAAAAACTGTTTTTT
few	TRBV5-4	-	TRBJ2-3	CASSLALAAGYGDTQYF	TGTGCCAGCAGCTTGGCCTTGGCCGCTGGGTATGGAGATACGCAGTATTTT
-	TRBV7-2	-	TRBJ1-3	CASSIGSPAGNTIYF	TGTGCCAGCTCAATCGGGAGTCCGGCAGGAAACACCATATATTTT
-	TRBV7-2	-	TRBJ1-6	CASSLLQDNSPLHF	TGTGCCAGCAGCTTACTACAGGATAATTCACCCCTCCACTTT
-	TRBV7-2	TRBD2	TRBJ2-1	CASSLGVAGIPDEQFF	TGTGCCAGCAGCTTAGGGGTAGCGGGAATTCCGGATGAGCAGTTCTTC
-	TRBV14	TRBD2	TRBJ2-1	CASSQVTGRVRNEQFF	TGTGCCAGCAGCCAAGTTACCGGGAGGGTGAGGAATGAGCAGTTCTTC
-	TRBV7-9	TRBD2	TRBJ2-1	CASSIAGAYNEQFF	TGTGCCAGCAGTATAGCGGGAGCCTACAATGAGCAGTTCTTC
-	TRBV27	-	TRBJ1-2	CASSPQYTDLNGYTF	TGTGCCAGCAGTCCCCAATACACGGATCTGAATGGCTACACCTTC